This TCR beta chain was identified in a study of cytomegalovirus exposure and HLA in healthy donors. The donors formed part of the approximately 120-subject validation cohort, distinct from the 666-subject first cohort. Sequencing used immunoSEQ multiplex PCR; TCRdb keeps in-frame clones, though not all of them. The sample has about 79,000 clones, 80% to 95% seen once; the top ten hold around 3.5%. Findings and caveats of the study: The study flagged some 170 TCR beta chains as cytomegalovirus-associated. Most TCRs appeared rarely, but some public TCRs recurred in many donors.

The V end was cut by 6 bases, the J end by 0 bases, with 12 bases between. Germline CDR1 reads LNHDA; CDR2 reads SQIVND (reference sequence). The length of the CDR3 is 14 residues. A remark on this clone: The antigen is not known.

The chain combines TRBV19 with TRBJ2-7; tentative D call: TRBD1 (5 bases). The TCR comes from a young woman in good health and CMV-seronegative. Material: PBMCs. CDR3: CASRRTTTSYEQYF. The CDR3 region has the DNA TGTGCCAGTAGAAGGACAACCACCTCCTACGAGCAGTACTTC.